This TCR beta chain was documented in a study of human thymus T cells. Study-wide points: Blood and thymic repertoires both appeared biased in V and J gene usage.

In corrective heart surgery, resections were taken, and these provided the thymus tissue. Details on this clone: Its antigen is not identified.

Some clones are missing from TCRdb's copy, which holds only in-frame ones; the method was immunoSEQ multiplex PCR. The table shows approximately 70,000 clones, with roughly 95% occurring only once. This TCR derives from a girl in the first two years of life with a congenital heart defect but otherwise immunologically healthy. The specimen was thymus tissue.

CDR3: CASSLVGPGSGRYEQYF. The CDR3 coding sequence is TGTGCCAGCAGCTTGGTGGGTCCGGGTAGCGGGAGGTACGAGCAGTACTTC. V and J are TRBV5-6 and TRBJ2-7, with 10 bases aligning to TRBD2. The germline V gene encodes CDR1 SGHDT and CDR2 YYEEEE. CDR3 size: 17 residues. The J segment lost 4 bases and the V segment lost 0 bases, leaving 10 bases of the junction unmatched.